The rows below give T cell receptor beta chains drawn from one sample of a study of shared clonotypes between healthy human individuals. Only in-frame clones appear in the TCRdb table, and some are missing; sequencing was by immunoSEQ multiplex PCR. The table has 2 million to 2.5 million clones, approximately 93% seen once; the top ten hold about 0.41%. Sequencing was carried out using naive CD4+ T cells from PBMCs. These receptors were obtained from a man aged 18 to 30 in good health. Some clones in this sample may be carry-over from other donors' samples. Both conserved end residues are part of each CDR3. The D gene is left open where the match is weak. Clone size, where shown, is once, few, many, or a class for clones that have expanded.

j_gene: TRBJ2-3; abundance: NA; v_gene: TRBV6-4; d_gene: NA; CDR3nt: TGTGCCAGCAGCCCCCGCGGACTGCCTAGCACAGATACGCAGTATTTT; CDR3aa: CASSPRGLPSTDTQYF
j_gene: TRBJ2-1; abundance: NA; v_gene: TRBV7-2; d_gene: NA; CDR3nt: TGTGCCAGCAGCTTAGGTTGGGGAGCCTACAATGAGCAGTTCTTC; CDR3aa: CASSLGWGAYNEQFF
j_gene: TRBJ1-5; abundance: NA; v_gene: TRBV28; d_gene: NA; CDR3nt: TGTGCCAGCAGTTTACTCCTAATTCAGCCCCAGCATTTT; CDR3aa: CASSLLLIQPQHF
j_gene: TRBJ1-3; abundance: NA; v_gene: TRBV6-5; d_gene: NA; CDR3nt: TGTGCCAGCAGTTATTCGGATAGCAGCTCTGGAAACACCATATATTTT; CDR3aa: CASSYSDSSSGNTIYF
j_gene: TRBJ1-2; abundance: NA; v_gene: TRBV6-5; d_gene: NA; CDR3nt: TGTGCCAGCAGTTACGGTCGGCGTAACTATGGCTACACCTTC; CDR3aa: CASSYGRRNYGYTF
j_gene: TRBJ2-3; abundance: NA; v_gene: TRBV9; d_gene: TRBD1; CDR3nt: TGTGCCAGCAGCGGGTGGACAGGGGTCCCAGATACGCAGTATTTT; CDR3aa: CASSGWTGVPDTQYF
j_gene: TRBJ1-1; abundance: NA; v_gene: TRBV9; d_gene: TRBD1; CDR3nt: TGTGCCAGCAGCGTTCAGGGGGAAATGAACACTGAAGCTTTCTTT; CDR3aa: CASSVQGEMNTEAFF
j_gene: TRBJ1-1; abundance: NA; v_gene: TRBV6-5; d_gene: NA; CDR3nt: TGTGCCAGCATGCGGGGCGGACACAAGAACACTGAAGCTTTCTTT; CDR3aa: CASMRGGHKNTEAFF
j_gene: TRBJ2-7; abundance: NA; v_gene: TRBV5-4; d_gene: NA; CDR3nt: TGTGCCAGCAGCGCCCCCGGGACCCAAGCCCACGAGCAGTACTTC; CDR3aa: CASSAPGTQAHEQYF
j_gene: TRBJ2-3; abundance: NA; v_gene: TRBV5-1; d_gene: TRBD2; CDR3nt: TGCGCCAGCAGAGGGACTGGGACTAGCGGGAGTATGGGGAGCACAGATACGCAGTATTTT; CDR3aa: CASRGTGTSGSMGSTDTQYF
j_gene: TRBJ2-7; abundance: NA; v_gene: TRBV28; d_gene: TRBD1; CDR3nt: TGTGCCAGCAGATACGGGACAGGAACCTACGAGCAGTACTTC; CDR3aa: CASRYGTGTYEQYF
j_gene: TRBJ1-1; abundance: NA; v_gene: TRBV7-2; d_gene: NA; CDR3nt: TGTGCCAGCAGCTTAAATCCCGCAGGGGTATACACTGAAGCTTTCTTT; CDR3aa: CASSLNPAGVYTEAFF
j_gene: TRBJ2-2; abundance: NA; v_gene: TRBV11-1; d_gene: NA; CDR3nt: TGTGCCAGCAGCCAGAAATGGGGCACCGGGGAGCTGTTTTTT; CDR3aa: CASSQKWGTGELFF
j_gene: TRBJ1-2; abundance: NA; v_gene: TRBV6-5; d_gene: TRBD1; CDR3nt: TGTGCCAGCAGAGCCGACAGGGGAGCTAACTATGGCTACACCTTC; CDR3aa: CASRADRGANYGYTF
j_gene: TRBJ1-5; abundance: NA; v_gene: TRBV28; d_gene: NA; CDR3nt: TGTGCCAGCAGTTCGCCCCCAGTGGGGGCGGGGGTGGCCCAGCATTTT; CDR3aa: CASSSPPVGAGVAQHF
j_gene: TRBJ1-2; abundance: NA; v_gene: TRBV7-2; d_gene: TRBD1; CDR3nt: TGTGCCAGCAGCCGGACAGGGGAAGGCTACACCTTC; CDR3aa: CASSRTGEGYTF
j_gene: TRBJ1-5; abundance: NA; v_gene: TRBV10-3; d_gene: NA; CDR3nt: TGTGCCATCACCGGACAGCTCAATCAGCCCCAGCATTTT; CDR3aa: CAITGQLNQPQHF
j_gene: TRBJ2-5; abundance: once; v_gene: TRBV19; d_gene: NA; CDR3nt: TGTGCCAGTAGTAGGAGCATCCAAGAGACCCAGTACTTC; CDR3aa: CASSRSIQETQYF
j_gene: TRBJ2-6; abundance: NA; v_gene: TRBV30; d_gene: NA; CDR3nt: TGTGCCTGGAGTGTGCACTCTGGGGCCAACGTCCTGACTTTC; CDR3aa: CAWSVHSGANVLTF
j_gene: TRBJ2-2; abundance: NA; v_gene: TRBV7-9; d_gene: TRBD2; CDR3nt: TGTGCCAGCAGCTTTAGGCGGGAGGGTCCAGCCGGGGAGCTGTTTTTT; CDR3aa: CASSFRREGPAGELFF
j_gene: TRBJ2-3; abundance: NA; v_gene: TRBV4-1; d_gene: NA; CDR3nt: TGCGCCAGCAGCCAAGATCCGGGGCCAGATACGCAGTATTTT; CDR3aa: CASSQDPGPDTQYF
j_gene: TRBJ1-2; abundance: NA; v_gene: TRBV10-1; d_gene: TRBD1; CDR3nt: TGCGCCAGCAGTGAGTCGAAGAACAGGGGGCGTTTGGATGGCTACACCTTC; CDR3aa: CASSESKNRGRLDGYTF
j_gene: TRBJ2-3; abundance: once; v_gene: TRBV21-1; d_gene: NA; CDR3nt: TGTGCCAGCAGCCAGACCACCGAGGACAGGGACATAGCGGGACTCTACACAGATACGCAGTATTTT; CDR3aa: CASSQTTEDRDIAGLYTDTQYF
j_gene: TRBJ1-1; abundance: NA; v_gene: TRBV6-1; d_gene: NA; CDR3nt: TGTGCCAGCAGTGCGACGGGGAACACTGAAGCTTTCTTT; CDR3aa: CASSATGNTEAFF
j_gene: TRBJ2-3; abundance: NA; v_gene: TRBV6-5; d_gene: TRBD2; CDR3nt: TGTGCCAGCAGTTACTTACGGCTAGCGGGACCAGATACGCAGTATTTT; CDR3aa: CASSYLRLAGPDTQYF
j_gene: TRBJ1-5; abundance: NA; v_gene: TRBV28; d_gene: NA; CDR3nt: TGTGCCAGCCACGGACAGCGGCGTCAGCCCCAGCATTTT; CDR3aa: CASHGQRRQPQHF
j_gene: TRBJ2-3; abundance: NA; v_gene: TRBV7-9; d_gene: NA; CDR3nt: TGTGCCAGCAGCTTACTTGGAGGGTCCAGAGATACGCAGTATTTT; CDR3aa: CASSLLGGSRDTQYF
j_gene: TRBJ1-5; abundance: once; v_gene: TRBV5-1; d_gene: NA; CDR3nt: TGCGCCAGCAGCTTCGAGGGGGGGAGCAATCAGCCCCAGCATTTT; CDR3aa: CASSFEGGSNQPQHF
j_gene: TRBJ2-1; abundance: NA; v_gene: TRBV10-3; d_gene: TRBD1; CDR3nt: TGTGCCACTACAACAACCCAGGGGGCATCCTACAATGAGCAGTTCTTC; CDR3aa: CATTTTQGASYNEQFF
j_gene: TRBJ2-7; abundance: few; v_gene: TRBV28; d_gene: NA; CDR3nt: TGTGCCAGCAGTGTCGGGTACGAGCAGTACTTC; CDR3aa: CASSVGYEQYF
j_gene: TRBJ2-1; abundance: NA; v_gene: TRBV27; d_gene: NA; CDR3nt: TGTGCCAGCAGTTTATCGGGACCTTACAATGAGCAGTTCTTC; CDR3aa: CASSLSGPYNEQFF
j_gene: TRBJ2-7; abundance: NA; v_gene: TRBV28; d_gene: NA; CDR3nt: TGTGCCAGCAGCTCCAGGGGCTACGAGCAGTACTTC; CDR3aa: CASSSRGYEQYF
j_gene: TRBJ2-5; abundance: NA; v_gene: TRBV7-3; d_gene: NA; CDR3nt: TGTGCCAGCAGCACGAGGGTGGGCGAGACCCAGTACTTC; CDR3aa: CASSTRVGETQYF
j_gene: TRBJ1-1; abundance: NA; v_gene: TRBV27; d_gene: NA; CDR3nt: TGTGCCAGCAGTCTCCGGGGGGCCACTGAAGCTTTCTTT; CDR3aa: CASSLRGATEAFF
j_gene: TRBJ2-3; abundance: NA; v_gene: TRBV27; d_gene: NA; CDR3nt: TGTGCCAGCAGTTTGAGGCAGGGATACACAGATACGCAGTATTTT; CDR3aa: CASSLRQGYTDTQYF
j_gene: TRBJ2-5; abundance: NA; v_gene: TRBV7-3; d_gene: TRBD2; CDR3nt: TGTGCCAGCAGCTTAGCTAGCGGGGTCCAAGAGACCCAGTACTTC; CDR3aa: CASSLASGVQETQYF
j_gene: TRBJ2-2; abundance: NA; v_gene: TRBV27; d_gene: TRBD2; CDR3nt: TGTGCCAGCAGTTTTGGACTAGCGGGAGGAGAATCCGGGGAGCTGTTTTTT; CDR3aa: CASSFGLAGGESGELFF
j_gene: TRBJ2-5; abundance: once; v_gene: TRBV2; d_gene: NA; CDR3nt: TGTGCCAGCAACTCAGGGCCTGGGACCCAGTACTTC; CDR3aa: CASNSGPGTQYF
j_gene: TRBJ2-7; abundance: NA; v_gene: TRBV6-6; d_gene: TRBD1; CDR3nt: TGTGCCAGCAGTAGGCCCCCCGGGACAGGGGGCTACGAGCAGTACTTC; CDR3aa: CASSRPPGTGGYEQYF
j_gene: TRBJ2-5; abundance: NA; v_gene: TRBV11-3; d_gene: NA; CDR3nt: TGTGCCAGCAGCGGACTGGGACACGGTCAAGAGACCCAGTACTTC; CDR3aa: CASSGLGHGQETQYF
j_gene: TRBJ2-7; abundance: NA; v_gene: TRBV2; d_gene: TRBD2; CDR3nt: TGTGCCAGCAGCGATCCCGGGACTAGCGGGAGGCGTTCCTACGAGCAGTACTTC; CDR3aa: CASSDPGTSGRRSYEQYF